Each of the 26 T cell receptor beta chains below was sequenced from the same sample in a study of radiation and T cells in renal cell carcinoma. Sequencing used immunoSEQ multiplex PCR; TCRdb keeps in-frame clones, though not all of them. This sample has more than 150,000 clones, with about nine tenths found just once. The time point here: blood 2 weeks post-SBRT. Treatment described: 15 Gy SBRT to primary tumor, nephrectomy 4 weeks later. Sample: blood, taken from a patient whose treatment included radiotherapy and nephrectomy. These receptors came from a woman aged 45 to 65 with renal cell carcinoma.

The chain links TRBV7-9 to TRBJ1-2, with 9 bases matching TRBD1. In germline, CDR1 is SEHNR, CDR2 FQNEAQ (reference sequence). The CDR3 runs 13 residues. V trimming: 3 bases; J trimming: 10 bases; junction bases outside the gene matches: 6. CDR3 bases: TGTGCCAGCAGCTTGTTGGGACAGGGAGACTACACCTTC. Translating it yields CASSLLGQGDYTF.

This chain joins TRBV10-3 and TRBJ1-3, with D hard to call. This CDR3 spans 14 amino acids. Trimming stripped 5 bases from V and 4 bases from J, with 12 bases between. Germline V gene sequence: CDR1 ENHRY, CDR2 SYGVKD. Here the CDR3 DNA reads TGTGCCATCAGTTCGGACTTAGGAGGAAACACCATATATTTT. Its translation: CAISSDLGGNTIYF.

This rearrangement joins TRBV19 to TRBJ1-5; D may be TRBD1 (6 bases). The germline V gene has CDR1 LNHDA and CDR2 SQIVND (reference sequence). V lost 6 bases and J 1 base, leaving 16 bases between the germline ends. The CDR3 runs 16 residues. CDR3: CASSTAGATSNQPQHF. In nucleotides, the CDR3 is TGTGCCAGTAGCACAGCAGGGGCGACGAGCAATCAGCCCCAGCATTTT.

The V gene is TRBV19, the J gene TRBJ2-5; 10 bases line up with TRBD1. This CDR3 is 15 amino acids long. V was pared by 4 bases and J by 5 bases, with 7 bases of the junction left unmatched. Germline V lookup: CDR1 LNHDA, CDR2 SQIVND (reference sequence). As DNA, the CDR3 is TGTGCCAGTAGTAAACCCGGACAGGGGGAGGAGACCCAGTACTTC. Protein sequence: CASSKPGQGEETQYF.

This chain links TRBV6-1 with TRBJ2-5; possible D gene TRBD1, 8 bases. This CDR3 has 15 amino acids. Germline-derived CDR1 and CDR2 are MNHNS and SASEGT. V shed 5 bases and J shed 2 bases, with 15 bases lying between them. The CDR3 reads CASSSTGGVQETQYF. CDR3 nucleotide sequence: TGTGCCAGCAGTTCCACAGGGGGGGTTCAAGAGACCCAGTACTTC.

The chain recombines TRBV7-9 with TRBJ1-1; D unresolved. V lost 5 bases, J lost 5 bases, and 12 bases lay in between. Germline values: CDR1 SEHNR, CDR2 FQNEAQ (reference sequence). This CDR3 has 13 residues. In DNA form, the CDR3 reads TGTGCCAGCAGCCGTCTTAGTGGAACTGAAGCTTTCTTT. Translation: CASSRLSGTEAFF.

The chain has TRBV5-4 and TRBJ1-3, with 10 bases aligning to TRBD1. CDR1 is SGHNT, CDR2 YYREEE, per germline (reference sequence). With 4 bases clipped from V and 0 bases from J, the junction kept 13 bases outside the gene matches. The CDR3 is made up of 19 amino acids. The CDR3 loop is CASSQYRGQGHNSGNTIYF. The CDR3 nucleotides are TGTGCCAGCAGCCAATACAGGGGACAGGGGCATAACTCTGGAAACACCATATATTTT. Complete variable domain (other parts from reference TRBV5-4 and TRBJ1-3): ETGVTQSPTHLIKTRGQQVTLRCSSQSGHNTVSWYQQALGQGPQFIFQYYREEENGRGNFPPRFSGLQFPNYSSELNVNALELDDSALYLCASSQYRGQGHNSGNTIYFGEGSWLTVV.

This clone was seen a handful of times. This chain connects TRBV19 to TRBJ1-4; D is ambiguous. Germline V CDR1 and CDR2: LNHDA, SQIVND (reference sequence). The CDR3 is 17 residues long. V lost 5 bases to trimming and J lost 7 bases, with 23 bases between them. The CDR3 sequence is CASSESINRLVFEKLFF. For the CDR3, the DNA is TGTGCCAGTAGTGAATCCATTAACAGACTTGTCTTTGAAAAACTGTTTTTT.

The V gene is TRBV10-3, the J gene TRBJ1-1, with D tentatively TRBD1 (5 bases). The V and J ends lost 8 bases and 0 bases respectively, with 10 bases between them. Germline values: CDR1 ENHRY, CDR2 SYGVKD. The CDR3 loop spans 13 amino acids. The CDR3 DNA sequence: TGTGCCATCGGGGACGGCCTGAACACTGAAGCTTTCTTT. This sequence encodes CAIGDGLNTEAFF.

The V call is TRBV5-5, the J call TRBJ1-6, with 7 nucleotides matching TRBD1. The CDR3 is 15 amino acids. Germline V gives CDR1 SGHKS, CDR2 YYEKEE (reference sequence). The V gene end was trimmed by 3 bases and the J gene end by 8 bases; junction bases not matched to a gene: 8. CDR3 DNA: TGTGCCAGCAGCTCCTGGGGGACAGACCATTCACCCCTCCACTTT. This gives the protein CASSSWGTDHSPLHF.

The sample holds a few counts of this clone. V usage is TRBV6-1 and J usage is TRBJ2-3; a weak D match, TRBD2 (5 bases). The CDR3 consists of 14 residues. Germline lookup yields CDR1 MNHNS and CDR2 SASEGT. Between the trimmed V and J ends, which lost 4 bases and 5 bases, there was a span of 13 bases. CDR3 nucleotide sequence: TGTGCCAGCAGTGCTCGCTGGGGAGTAGATACGCAGTATTTT. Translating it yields CASSARWGVDTQYF.

CDR3 nucleotide sequence: TGTGCCAGCAGCTTTGACGGTTACTATGGCTACACCTTC. Protein: CASSFDGYYGYTF. The V call is TRBV7-9, the J call TRBJ1-2; D call uncertain. Germline loops: CDR1 SEHNR, CDR2 FQNEAQ (reference sequence). With 3 bases removed from V and 3 bases from J, the gap between germline ends came to 8 bases. The CDR3 spans 13 residues.

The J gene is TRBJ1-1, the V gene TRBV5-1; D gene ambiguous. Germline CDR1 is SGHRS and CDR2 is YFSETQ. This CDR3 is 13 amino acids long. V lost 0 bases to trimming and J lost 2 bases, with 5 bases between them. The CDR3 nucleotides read TGCGCCAGCAGCTTGGGGGATAACACTGAAGCTTTCTTT. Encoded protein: CASSLGDNTEAFF.

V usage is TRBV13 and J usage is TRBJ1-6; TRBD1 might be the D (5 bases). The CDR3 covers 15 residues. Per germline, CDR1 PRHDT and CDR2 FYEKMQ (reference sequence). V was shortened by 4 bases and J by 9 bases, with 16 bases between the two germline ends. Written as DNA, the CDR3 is TGTGCCAGCAGCTCCCGGGGACGTGTGGGTTCACCCCTCCACTTT. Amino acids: CASSSRGRVGSPLHF.

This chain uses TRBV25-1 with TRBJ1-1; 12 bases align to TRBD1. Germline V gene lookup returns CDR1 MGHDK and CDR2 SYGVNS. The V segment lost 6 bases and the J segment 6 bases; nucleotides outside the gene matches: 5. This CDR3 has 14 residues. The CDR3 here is CASSGTGGHPEAFF. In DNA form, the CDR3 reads TGTGCCAGCAGCGGGACAGGGGGCCACCCTGAAGCTTTCTTT.

DNA for the CDR3: TGTGCCAGCAGTTACCTGGCGGGGGGTAGCACAGATACGCAGTATTTT. Translation: CASSYLAGGSTDTQYF. The chain carries TRBV27 and TRBJ2-3; 8 bases map to TRBD2. The CDR3 consists of 16 residues. Germline V gene data show CDR1 as MNHEY and CDR2 as SMNVEV (reference sequence). J gave up 0 bases and V 4 bases, and 6 bases lay outside the gene matches.

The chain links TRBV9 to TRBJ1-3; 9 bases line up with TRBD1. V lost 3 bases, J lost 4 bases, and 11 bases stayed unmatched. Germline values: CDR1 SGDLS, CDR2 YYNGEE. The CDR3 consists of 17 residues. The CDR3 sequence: CASSATPGQGPGNTIYF. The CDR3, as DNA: TGTGCCAGCAGCGCAACACCGGGACAGGGCCCAGGAAACACCATATATTTT.

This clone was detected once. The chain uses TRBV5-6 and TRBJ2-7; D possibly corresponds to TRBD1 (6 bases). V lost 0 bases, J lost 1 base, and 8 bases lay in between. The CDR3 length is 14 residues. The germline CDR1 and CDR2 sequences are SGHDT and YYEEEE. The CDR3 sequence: CASSLGQVSYEQYF. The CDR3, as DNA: TGTGCCAGCAGCTTGGGACAGGTTTCCTACGAGCAGTACTTC.

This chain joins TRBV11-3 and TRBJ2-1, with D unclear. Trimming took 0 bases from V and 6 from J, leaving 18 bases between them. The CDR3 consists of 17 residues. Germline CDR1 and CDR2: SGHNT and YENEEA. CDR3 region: CASSLDPGLYGSNEQFF. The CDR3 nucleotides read TGTGCCAGCAGCTTAGATCCGGGCCTATACGGGTCCAATGAGCAGTTCTTC.

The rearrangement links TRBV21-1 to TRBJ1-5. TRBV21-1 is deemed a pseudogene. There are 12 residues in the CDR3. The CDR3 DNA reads TGTGCCAGCAGGGGGGGGGCTCAGCCCCAGCATTTT. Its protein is CASRGGAQPQHF.

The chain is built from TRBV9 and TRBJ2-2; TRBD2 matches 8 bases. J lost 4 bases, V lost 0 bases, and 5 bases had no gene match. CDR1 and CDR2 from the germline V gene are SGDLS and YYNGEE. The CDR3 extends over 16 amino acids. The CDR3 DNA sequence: TGTGCCAGCAGCGTAGGAGCAAGCGGGGGCACCGGGGAGCTGTTTTTT. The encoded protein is CASSVGASGGTGELFF.

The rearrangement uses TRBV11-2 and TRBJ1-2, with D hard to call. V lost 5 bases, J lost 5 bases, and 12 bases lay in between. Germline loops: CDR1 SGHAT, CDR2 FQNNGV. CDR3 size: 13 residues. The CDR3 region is CASSPRADYGYTF. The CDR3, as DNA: TGTGCCAGCAGCCCCCGGGCAGATTATGGCTACACCTTC. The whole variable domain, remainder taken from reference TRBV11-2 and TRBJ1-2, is EAGVAQSPRYKIIEKRQSVAFWCNPISGHATLYWYQQILGQGPKLLIQFQNNGVVDDSQLPKDRFSAERLKGVDSTLKIQPAKLEDSAVYLCASSPRADYGYTFGSGTRLTVV.

Here the CDR3 DNA reads TGTGCCAGCAGTGAACGGGGGGCCACCGGGGAGCTGTTTTTT. Translation gives CASSERGATGELFF. This chain uses TRBV6-1 with TRBJ2-2; D might be TRBD2 (7 bases). Germline CDR1 and CDR2: MNHNS and SASEGT. The CDR3 has 14 amino acids. The ends were cut back, 2 bases at V and 4 bases at J, with 8 bases in the middle.

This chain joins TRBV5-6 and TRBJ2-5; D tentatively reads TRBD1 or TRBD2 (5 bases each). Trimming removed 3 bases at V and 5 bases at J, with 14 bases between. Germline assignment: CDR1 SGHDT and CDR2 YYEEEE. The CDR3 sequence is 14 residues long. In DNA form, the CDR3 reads TGTGCCAGCAGCTACGCCGGGACGGGGGAGACCCAGTACTTC. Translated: CASSYAGTGETQYF.

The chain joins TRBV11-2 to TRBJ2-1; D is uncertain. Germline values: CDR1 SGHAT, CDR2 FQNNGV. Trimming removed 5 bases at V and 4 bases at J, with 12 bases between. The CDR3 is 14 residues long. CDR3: CASSLLGGYNEQFF. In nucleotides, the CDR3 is TGTGCCAGCAGCCTCCTGGGCGGATACAATGAGCAGTTCTTC. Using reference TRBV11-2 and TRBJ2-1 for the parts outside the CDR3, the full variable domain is EAGVAQSPRYKIIEKRQSVAFWCNPISGHATLYWYQQILGQGPKLLIQFQNNGVVDDSQLPKDRFSAERLKGVDSTLKIQPAKLEDSAVYLCASSLLGGYNEQFFGPGTRLTVL.

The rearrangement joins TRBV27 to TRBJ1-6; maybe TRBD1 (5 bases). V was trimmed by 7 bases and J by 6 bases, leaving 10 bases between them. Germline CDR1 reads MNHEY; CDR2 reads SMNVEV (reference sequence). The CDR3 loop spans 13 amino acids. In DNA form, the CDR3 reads TGTGCCAGCAACGCAGGGTTTAATTCACCCCTCCACTTT. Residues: CASNAGFNSPLHF.